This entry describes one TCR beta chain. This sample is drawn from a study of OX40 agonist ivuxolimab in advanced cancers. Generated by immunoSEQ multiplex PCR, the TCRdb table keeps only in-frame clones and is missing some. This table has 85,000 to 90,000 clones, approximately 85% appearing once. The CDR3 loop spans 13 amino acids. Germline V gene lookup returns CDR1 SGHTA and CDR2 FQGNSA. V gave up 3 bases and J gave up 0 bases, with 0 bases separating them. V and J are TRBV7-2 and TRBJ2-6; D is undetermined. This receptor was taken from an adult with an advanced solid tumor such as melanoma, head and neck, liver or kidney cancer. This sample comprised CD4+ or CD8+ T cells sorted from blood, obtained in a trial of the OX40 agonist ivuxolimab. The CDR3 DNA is TGTGCCAGCAGCTTCTCTGGGGCCAACGTCCTGACTTTC. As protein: CASSFSGANVLTF.